The rows below give T cell receptor beta chains drawn from one sample of a study of cytomegalovirus exposure and HLA in healthy donors. TCRdb keeps only in-frame clones here, not all; method: immunoSEQ multiplex PCR. Of 160,000 or so clones listed, 79% are singletons. The sequencing sample was made of PBMCs. The receptors were gathered from a woman aged 40 to 50 in good health and CMV-seronegative. Both conserved end residues are part of each CDR3. D genes are given only for firm matches. For some rows the clone size is stated as once, few or many, or as a class when expanded; others skip it.

length	V	D	size	J	DNA	CDR3
15	TRBV6-5	TRBD1	few	TRBJ1-3	TGTGCCAGCTGGACAGGGGGCATAAGTGGAAACACCATATATTTT	CASWTGGISGNTIYF
15	TRBV4-1	TRBD1	NA	TRBJ2-5	TGCGCCAGCAGCTCGCCGGGACAGGGGGTGGAGACCCAGTACTTC	CASSSPGQGVETQYF
14	TRBV6-1	NA	NA	TRBJ1-1	TGTGCCAGCAGGGGATGGACTGATAACACTGAAGCTTTCTTT	CASRGWTDNTEAFF
15	TRBV9	TRBD1	NA	TRBJ1-2	TGTGCCAGCAGCGTAGACGCAGGGGGCGGCTATGGCTACACCTTC	CASSVDAGGGYGYTF
14	TRBV15	NA	NA	TRBJ1-1	TGTGCCACCAGCGGCACAGACCACAGCTATGAAGCTTTCTTT	CATSGTDHSYEAFF
19	TRBV4-1	NA	NA	TRBJ1-1	TGCGCCAGCAGCCAAGATCAATTAATGGGAGGGTTTTTAGACACTGAAGCTTTCTTT	CASSQDQLMGGFLDTEAFF
14	TRBV29-1	NA	NA	TRBJ2-2	TGCAGCGCTGTTGCCGGGACAACCACCGGGGAGCTGTTTTTT	CSAVAGTTTGELFF
19	TRBV28	TRBD2	NA	TRBJ2-1	TGTGCCACCACCGAACAAGGACTAGCGGGAGTATGGAGCTACAATGAGCAGTTCTTC	CATTEQGLAGVWSYNEQFF
14	TRBV7-8	TRBD2	NA	TRBJ2-7	TGTGCCAGCAGCTTTAGCGGGTCGGGGGACGGAGAGTACTTC	CASSFSGSGDGEYF
13	TRBV5-1	NA	NA	TRBJ1-1	TGCGCCAGCAGCTTGACTCGGAACACTGAAGCTTTCTTT	CASSLTRNTEAFF
15	TRBV27	TRBD1	NA	TRBJ2-7	TGTGCCAGCAGTTCCCCGGGACAGGCCTTTTACGAGCAGTACTTC	CASSSPGQAFYEQYF
13	TRBV30	NA	NA	TRBJ1-1	TGTGCCTGGACCCTAGGGGGGAACACTGAAGCTTTCTTT	CAWTLGGNTEAFF
15	TRBV9	NA	NA	TRBJ1-3	TGTGCCAGCAGCGGAGAAGGGACACCGGGAAACACCATATATTTT	CASSGEGTPGNTIYF
15	TRBV6-1	TRBD2	NA	TRBJ2-3	TGTGCCAGCAGTGACACTAGCGGGATCACAGATACGCAGTATTTT	CASSDTSGITDTQYF
13	TRBV7-9	TRBD2	NA	TRBJ2-1	TGTGCCAGCAGCCCCAGCGGGAGCAATGAGCAGTTCTTC	CASSPSGSNEQFF
15	TRBV14	NA	NA	TRBJ1-2	TGTGCCAGCAGCCAAGGGGACATGTACAACTATGGCTACACCTTC	CASSQGDMYNYGYTF
16	TRBV2	TRBD1	NA	TRBJ1-5	TGTGCCAGCAGGGGGGACAGCCTGTATAGCAATCAGCCCCAGCATTTT	CASRGDSLYSNQPQHF
20	TRBV5-1	TRBD1	once	TRBJ1-1	TGCGCCAGCAGCTTGGACCTTGCGTTAATGGACAGGGGGCGGGACACTGAAGCTTTCTTT	CASSLDLALMDRGRDTEAFF
15	TRBV18	TRBD1	NA	TRBJ2-5	TGTGCCAGCTCACCGGGGACAGGGAACACAGAGACCCAGTACTTC	CASSPGTGNTETQYF
13	TRBV30	TRBD1	NA	TRBJ2-7	TGTGCCTGGATGCCCGGAGGGACAGGGGGAAAGTACTTC	CAWMPGGTGGKYF
15	TRBV9	NA	NA	TRBJ2-7	TGTGCCAGCAGCCCTATATGGACAGACCTCGAGGAGCAGTACTTC	CASSPIWTDLEEQYF
15	TRBV5-6	NA	NA	TRBJ2-7	TGTGCCAGCAGCTGGAGGGAAGCCCCCCTCTACGAGCAGTACTTC	CASSWREAPLYEQYF
17	TRBV9	NA	NA	TRBJ2-6	TGTGCCAGCAGCCTTGACAGGGGAGGGTCTGGGGCCAACGTCCTGACTTTC	CASSLDRGGSGANVLTF
15	TRBV6-6	TRBD1	NA	TRBJ1-1	TGTGCCAGCAGTTACTTGGTGACAGGGAGTTGGTCGGCTTTCTTT	CASSYLVTGSWSAFF
18	TRBV19	TRBD1	NA	TRBJ2-7	TGTGCCAGTAGGATCTCCGAATCTCAGGACAGGTCCTCCTACGAGCAGTACTTC	CASRISESQDRSSYEQYF
15	TRBV9	NA	NA	TRBJ2-6	TGTGCCAGCAGCGTCGGTGGCTCTGGGGCCAACGTCCTGACTTTC	CASSVGGSGANVLTF
11	TRBV29-1	NA	NA	TRBJ2-2	TGCAGCGCCCCCCAGGGCGGGGAGCTGTTTTTT	CSAPQGGELFF
15	TRBV11-2	TRBD2	NA	TRBJ2-7	TGTGCCAGCAGCCGGACTAGCGGGTCCTCCTACGAGCAGTACTTC	CASSRTSGSSYEQYF
15	TRBV27	TRBD2	NA	TRBJ2-7	TGTGCCAGCACTGACCGCCTAGCGGGAACCTACGAGCAGTACTTC	CASTDRLAGTYEQYF
14	TRBV5-1	NA	once	TRBJ1-2	TGCGCCAGCAGCCTCGGACGGTCGGGGGATGGCTACACCTTC	CASSLGRSGDGYTF
18	TRBV5-1	TRBD2	few	TRBJ2-3	TGCGCCAGCAGCTTGACTAGCGGGAGAAGAAGAACGGCAGATACGCAGTATTTT	CASSLTSGRRRTADTQYF
16	TRBV6-6	NA	once	TRBJ2-3	TGTGCCAGCAGTTACTTTAATACTGAGGACACAGATACGCAGTATTTT	CASSYFNTEDTDTQYF
15	TRBV11-2	NA	NA	TRBJ1-6	TGTGCCAGCAGCTTGGGCAGAAACCCGAATTCACCCCTCCACTTT	CASSLGRNPNSPLHF
17	TRBV5-1	TRBD2	NA	TRBJ2-3	TGCGCCAGCAGCTTGGCTAGACTAGCGGGACTCACAGATACGCAGTATTTT	CASSLARLAGLTDTQYF
15	TRBV15	TRBD1	NA	TRBJ1-4	TGTGCCACCAGCCACCGGGACAGCCTTAATGAAAAACTGTTTTTT	CATSHRDSLNEKLFF
15	TRBV2	TRBD2	NA	TRBJ2-1	TGTGCCAGCAGTGAGGTGGGACTAGCGGGAGGTGAGCAGTTCTTC	CASSEVGLAGGEQFF
19	TRBV7-9	NA	NA	TRBJ1-1	TGTGCCAGCAGCCCACTAAACAGGGCGAGTTCACTTACGAACACTGAAGCTTTCTTT	CASSPLNRASSLTNTEAFF
13	TRBV6-1	TRBD1	NA	TRBJ1-1	TGTGCCACCAGCCGGGGACAGTTACGTGAAGCTTTCTTT	CATSRGQLREAFF
17	TRBV7-6	NA	NA	TRBJ2-3	TGTGCCAGCAGCTTACGTGGCGGGAGGACAGGATCCGATACGCAGTATTTT	CASSLRGGRTGSDTQYF
16	TRBV5-1	TRBD1	NA	TRBJ1-4	TGCGCCAGCAGCTTGCCGTTAGGACAGGGGAATGAAAAACTGTTTTTT	CASSLPLGQGNEKLFF
14	TRBV18	NA	NA	TRBJ2-3	TGTGCCAGCTCACCACGAGGTGGTGGGGATACGCAGTATTTT	CASSPRGGGDTQYF
14	TRBV28	TRBD1	NA	TRBJ1-5	TGTGCCAGCAGTGGACAGGGGTCGAATCAGCCCCAGCATTTT	CASSGQGSNQPQHF
14	TRBV27	TRBD1	NA	TRBJ2-7	TGTGCCAGCAGAAACCGGGACAGATCCTACGAGCAGTACTTC	CASRNRDRSYEQYF
14	TRBV5-1	NA	NA	TRBJ1-3	TGCGCCAGCAGCTTGACAGAAACTGGAAACACCATATATTTT	CASSLTETGNTIYF
15	TRBV6-5	NA	NA	TRBJ2-3	TGTGCCAGCAGTTACTCCGGGGGAGCGGCAGATACGCAGTATTTT	CASSYSGGAADTQYF